This T cell receptor (beta chain) was recorded in a study of T cells in localized non-small cell lung cancer (dated by TCRdb to 2020 to 2022). Context from the whole study: The study analyzed T cell repertoires of under 250 early-stage NSCLC patients, comparing tumors and uninvolved tumor-adjacent lungs. Of the NSCLC patients, 120 to 150 were male and roughly 110 were female, and the mean age was roughly 61 years. The cohort consisted of around 250 treatment-naive NSCLC patients whose localized lung tumors had been resected.

With regard to this clone: No cognate antigen has been identified for it. Base qualities were left out, and no much larger clone turns up one base away.

At diagnosis, peripheral blood, uninvolved tumor-adjacent lung and tumor were collected and were preserved as a mix of fresh-frozen and FFPE material. For TCR repertoire profiling, the blood samples were analyzed as peripheral blood mononuclear cells. The paper as a whole reports these results and caveats: Higher blood T cell density associated with longer overall survival, while higher adjacent-lung clonality associated with shorter survival. The highest T cell clonality was observed in uninvolved tumor-adjacent lung, where clonality exceeded that of tumor, suggesting that antigenic responses were more focused in uninvolved tumor-adjacent lung. Because the study design was exploratory, TCR variables were selected using unadjusted p-values without false-discovery rate correction. A median of around 57 of the top 100 tumor clones were detected in paired uninvolved adjacent lung, and around 30 of these tumor clones were also found among the top 100 clones of the paired uninvolved adjacent lung. Because multi-region tumor sequencing was not done, intratumor heterogeneity could not be ruled out.

CDR1 WSHSY and CDR2 SAAADI were looked up in the germline V gene. There are 14 amino acids in the CDR3, from cysteine to phenylalanine inclusive. The entry retains the CDR3 DNA only, 42 bases that are in frame from base 1. Trimming takes 6 bases from V and 3 bases from J, and the germline ends sit 15 bases apart. The immunoSEQ Assay was used to sequence TCR beta CDR3 regions from DNA. The original methods were these. To compute T cell density, TCR beta template counts were normalized to usable DNA, which was estimated by amplifying housekeeping genes. Richness was estimated using the preseqR package, with extrapolation to 400,000 templates for PBMC samples and to 120,000 templates for tissue samples. Clonality was taken to be one minus Pielou's evenness. Tissue-enriched TCRs were identified through differential abundance testing performed on productive amino-acid clonotypes, with a minimum total count of 5 and an alpha of 0.1. The Jaccard Index and the Morisita Overlap Index were used to measure how much the repertoires overlapped between compartments. GLIPH clustered TCR beta CDR3s with public tetramer-defined viral CDR3s; viral motifs required at least three viral sequences plus V-gene enrichment. TCRdb carries this immuneACCESS record with in-frame sequences only. Its versions omit some clonotypes, under half of them owing to an unresolved V gene in the studies checked, with the rest unexplained. That table is the source of V, J and clone size, and D and trimming were worked out from the DNA. For this sample the table gives about 82,000 clones, of which roughly 80% were detected only once. Jointly, the top ten make up 15% to 20% of the sample.

The rearranged segments are TRBV10-2 and TRBJ2-7, with no D gene named confidently. This specimen was PBMCs, taken before any cancer treatment. The clonotype originates from a man aged 40 to 69 with stage II squamous cell lung carcinoma. The sequenced DNA: TGCGCCAGCAGCCCTCCGGCTAGGGTCTACGAGCAGTACTTC. Protein translation: CASSPPARVYEQYF.